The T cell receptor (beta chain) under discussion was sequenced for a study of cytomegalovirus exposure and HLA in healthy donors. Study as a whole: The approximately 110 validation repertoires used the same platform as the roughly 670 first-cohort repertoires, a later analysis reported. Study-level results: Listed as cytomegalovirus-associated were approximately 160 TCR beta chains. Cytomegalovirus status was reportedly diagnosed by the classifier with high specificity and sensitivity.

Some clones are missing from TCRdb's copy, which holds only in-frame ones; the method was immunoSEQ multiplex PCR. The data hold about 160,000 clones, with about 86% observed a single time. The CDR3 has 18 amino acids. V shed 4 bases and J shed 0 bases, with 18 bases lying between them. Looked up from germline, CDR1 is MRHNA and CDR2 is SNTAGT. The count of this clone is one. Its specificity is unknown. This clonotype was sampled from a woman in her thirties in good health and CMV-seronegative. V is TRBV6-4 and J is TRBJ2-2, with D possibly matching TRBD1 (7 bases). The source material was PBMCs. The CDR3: CASSVGSGGLANTGELFF. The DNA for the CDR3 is TGTGCCAGCAGTGTCGGTTCAGGGGGGCTCGCGAACACCGGGGAGCTGTTTTTT.